The sequence of this TCR beta chain was determined in a study of naive and memory T cell subsets. The CDR3 is made up of 15 amino acids. Looked up from germline, CDR1 is MDHEN and CDR2 is SYDVKM. Between the trimmed V and J ends, which lost 2 bases and 0 bases, there was a span of 8 bases. The beta constant-region primer was an equimolar mix of two oligonucleotides covering TRBC1 and TRBC2. Nested alpha and beta constant-region primers with the SP2 primer drove four PCR rounds on ligated cDNA. TCRdb used MiXCR to reprocess the UMI-ligation and nested PCR reads, holding one entry per CDR3 protein. In the table there are more than 120,000 distinct CDR3 sequences, 15% to 25% of which are singletons. Four subsets defined by CD45RA and CD27 were sorted after CD3, CD4, CD8 and live/dead staining. Findings and limits, study-wide: TCR counts from RNA may reflect activation-linked expression changes. A few larger clonotypes appeared in naive repertoires, especially CD8, possibly memory cells re-expressing CD45RA. Gini index rose across naive, CM, EM and EMRA in CD4 and CD8.

This clonotype was counted between two and nine times. The antigen remains unidentified. The source material was naive CD8+ T cells from blood. This sequence joins TRBV28 and TRBJ1-3; tentative D call: TRBD1 (5 bases). The TCR comes from a human donor in good health. CDR3 region: CASSLATVSGNTIYF. DNA for the CDR3: TGTGCCAGCAGTTTAGCGACAGTCTCTGGAAACACCATATATTTT.